The source of this TCR beta chain is a study of regulatory T cells in long-lasting Graves disease (dated by TCRdb to the early 2020s). For the wider study: Newly diagnosed Graves' disease patients had taken antithyroid drugs for less than 3 months. This study used TCR sequencing and RNA sequencing of peripheral blood to compare persistent Graves' disease patients against newly diagnosed Graves' disease patients. The study was conducted in China and was registered as a clinical trial. TCR sequencing covered roughly 13 persistent and roughly 20 newly diagnosed Graves' disease patients, approximately 33 samples in total.

Broader findings and caveats from the paper: The study examined only peripheral blood because the primary lesion, thyroid tissue, could not be accessed. As a limitation, the authors acknowledged that the small sample size may reduce accuracy. Lower TCR Shannon entropy and fewer highly expanded clones were observed in persistent Graves' disease patients than in newly diagnosed patients, which suggested clonal expansion. A larger number of public clonotypes was shared among persistent patients (approximately 3,000) than among newly diagnosed patients (around 870). Only the TCR beta chain was sequenced and analyzed. Preferential use of TRBV28, TRBJ1-2 and TRBJ2-5 was observed in persistent disease, whereas TRBV20-1 and TRBJ2-1 were favored in newly diagnosed disease.

Taken from cysteine to phenylalanine, the CDR3 has 14 residues. Only CDR3 DNA remains: 42 bases, in frame from the first base. CDR1 and CDR2, per the germline V gene, are MGHRA and YSYEKL. Trimming at the junction amounts to 2 bases on V and 4 bases on J, and the germline ends lie 9 bases apart. The time point label, as the study defines it: newly diagnosed GD, antithyroid drugs for less than 3 months. RNA was extracted from PBMCs in TRIzol for both TCR sequencing and RNA sequencing. Graves' disease was diagnosed according to American Thyroid Association guidelines. The patients came from an endocrinology department in Xi'an, China. Each patient gave about 9.1 milliliters of peripheral blood, collected in an EDTA anticoagulant tube. Ficoll Paque Plus density gradient separation was used to isolate PBMCs, and no further T cell sorting was done. An Agilent 2100 Bioanalyzer and agarose gel were used to check RNA quality, and a NanoDrop 2000 was used to measure RNA concentration.

Receptors were amplified or captured by multiplex PCR. TCRdb names Illumina HiSeq 4000 as the instrument used. iRepertoire HTBI primers and Arm-PCR amplification of CDR3 regions were used to construct TCR beta libraries. Before sequencing, the PCR products underwent gel purification. Concerning the study's data processing: Gene usage analysis of CDR3 amino acid clonotypes relied on the roughly 60 TRBV and around 13 TRBJ segments identified across samples. COPE and FqMerger were used to merge filtered high-quality paired reads into contigs. BLAST was used to align contigs to IMGT TRBV, TRBD and TRBJ reference genes, and CDR3 was defined according to IMGT. Any clonotype with a frequency above 0.1% was counted as a highly expanded clone. Shannon entropy served as the measure of repertoire diversity, while the Gini coefficient captured V-J evenness. A clonotype found in more than one individual was treated as public. TCRdb's own reprocessing of the public reads used fastp at Q25 and MiXCR and kept productive beta chains. Under each unique CDR3 protein, matching rows form one entry showing the most common genes and DNA. TCRdb, rather than the study authors, made the V and J calls. This sample lists 350,000 to 500,000 distinct CDR3 sequences; about 15% were detected once. The ten top clones hold about 15% of the sample.

This clonotype has more than one count but fewer than ten. The clone's antigen remains unknown. Per-nucleotide qualities are absent, and no much larger clonotype sits a single base away. These data were also reused for a study on T cells in Graves' hyperthyroidism and ophthalmopathy. The second study also describes: Stable Graves' hyperthyroidism was defined as the absence of progression to ophthalmopathy over 18 months of follow-up. The hyperthyroidism patients were between 18 and 65 years old and newly diagnosed, with a disease duration of less than 2 months. Any patient with an uncontrolled infection, another autoimmune disease, pregnancy or lactation was excluded. Diagnoses were based on clinical symptoms, serum thyroxine and TRAb, thyroid ultrasound and orbital computed tomography. The first round of RT-PCR for the TCR CDR3 was performed with the HTBI primer set and the Qiagen OneStep RT-PCR kit. Most expanded thyroid clonotypes (frequency above 0.001) were also detected in blood, a finding suggesting that blood repertoires may reflect thyroid immune responses. In cross-validation, a model built on a 13 V-J signature told ophthalmopathy apart from stable hyperthyroidism with 85% to 90% sensitivity and about 81% specificity, and in testing the same model reached 80%/75%. In validation, progression to ophthalmopathy was predicted by the model with 70% to 71% sensitivity and 72% to 85% specificity, a median of around 6.5 months before onset. To identify TCR V-J signatures that set the groups apart, the researchers used a discovery cohort of roughly 100 patients, made up of 40 to 45 with Graves' ophthalmopathy and 57 with stable Graves' hyperthyroidism. An independent validation cohort of about 19 hyperthyroidism patients and 15 or so patients who later progressed to ophthalmopathy tested prospective prediction of ophthalmopathy. The 95 to 100 discovery patients were randomly divided into training and test sets at a 7:3 ratio. In addition, the study compared T-cell repertoires in thyroid tissue and in blood from over 5 Graves' hyperthyroidism patients. After blood sampling, hyperthyroidism patients were treated with methimazole at a starting dose of 30 mg daily, and ophthalmopathy patients were treated with high-dose intravenous methylprednisolone. Libraries were constructed in a second round of multiplex PCR, after which size selection and purification were performed. The libraries were sequenced on an Illumina HiSeq2000 using paired-end 100 bp reads. SOAPnuke was used to process the raw data, removing reads that contained adapters or uncalled bases, had a mean Phred below 15, or lacked an exact match to the constant primer or identifier. High-quality paired reads were merged using COPE v1.2.5, and each unique nucleotide sequence was defined as a clonotype. MiTCR v1.1 was used to align clonotypes to the IMGT TRBV, TRBD and TRBJ reference segments. Only V-J combinations with frequency above 0.0001, covering 99.2% of repertoires, were analysed. The TCS score was defined as the ratio of F50 (clonal expansion) to E x V (chaos), calculated using BLOSUM62-based TCRdist between CDR3 peptides within each V-J. Welch's t-statistics and random forest reduced fewer than 550 V-J features to 10 to 15, which were used in a naive Bayes classifier (R e1071). Sample size was not statistically predetermined, and blinding of investigators to group allocation was not performed. According to the paper, TCR Vbeta CDR3 sequencing was carried out on roughly 130 peripheral blood samples, which came from under 50 ophthalmopathy, 70 to 80 hyperthyroidism and approximately 17 progressor patients.

This TCR was recovered from a woman aged 45-65 years with Graves disease. Donor details come from another sample of the same person, matched by shared clones. The specimen was peripheral blood mononuclear cells (PBMCs), collected at new diagnosis, from a patient treated with antithyroid drugs. Recombination joined TRBV4-1 with TRBJ2-1; the D assignment is uncertain and may be TRBD1 or TRBD2, with 5 bases supporting each. The CDR3 protein is CASSQLGVYNEQFF. At the DNA level, the sequence is TGCGCCAGCAGCCAATTGGGGGTGTACAATGAGCAGTTCTTC.